The TCR beta chain under discussion was sequenced for a study of T cells in Graves' hyperthyroidism and ophthalmopathy (dated by TCRdb to the late 2010s). Regarding the complete study: Peripheral blood was sampled at the time of initial diagnosis, prior to any treatment. TCR V-J signatures able to tell the groups apart were searched for in a discovery cohort of approximately 95 patients, of whom roughly 42 had Graves' ophthalmopathy and 55 to 65 had stable Graves' hyperthyroidism. Whether ophthalmopathy could be predicted prospectively was tested in an independent validation cohort made up of under 20 hyperthyroidism patients plus 17 patients who later progressed to ophthalmopathy. The 75 to 100 discovery patients were divided at random into training and test sets in a 7:3 ratio. Thyroid tissue and blood T-cell repertoires from about six Graves' hyperthyroidism patients were also compared in the study. Once sampling was done, hyperthyroidism patients were given methimazole at a starting dose of 30 mg daily, whereas ophthalmopathy patients were given high-dose intravenous methylprednisolone. According to the paper, TCR Vbeta CDR3 sequencing was carried out on around 140 peripheral blood samples, which came from fewer than 50 ophthalmopathy, around 74 hyperthyroidism and about 17 progressor patients. Study-level results and caveats: No statistical method was used to set the sample size in advance, and investigators knew the group allocation. A 13 V-J signature model separated ophthalmopathy from stable hyperthyroidism, with 87.88% sensitivity and roughly 81% specificity in cross-validation and 80%/75% in testing. In validation, the model predicted progression to ophthalmopathy with over 65% sensitivity and 72% to 85% specificity, a median of 6.5 months before onset. Most expanded thyroid clonotypes (frequency above 0.001) were also detected in blood, a finding suggesting that blood repertoires may reflect thyroid immune responses.

CDR1 and CDR2 are read off the germline V gene (reference sequence) as LNHDA and SQIVND. Ends trimmed: V by 1 base, J by 1 base; bases unmatched to a gene: 3. There are 15 amino acids in the CDR3, from cysteine to phenylalanine inclusive. Only the CDR3 part of the read is kept: 45 bases, read in frame from the first base. Stable Graves' hyperthyroidism was defined as the absence of progression to ophthalmopathy over 18 months of follow-up. Hyperthyroidism patients were newly diagnosed, with disease duration under 2 months, and aged 18 to 65 years. Exclusion was applied to patients with uncontrolled infections, other autoimmune diseases, pregnancy or lactation. Diagnoses relied on clinical symptoms, serum thyroxine and TRAb, thyroid ultrasound and orbital computed tomography. PBMCs were isolated from approximately 10 ml of fresh peripheral blood by Ficoll-Paque density gradient centrifugation. Trizol reagent was used to extract total RNA, and RNA quality was then checked on an Agilent 2100 Bioanalyzer.

Amplification of TCR beta CDR3 regions was carried out from RNA transcripts. A first-round RT-PCR of the TCR CDR3 used the HTBI primer set with the Qiagen OneStep RT-PCR kit. Libraries were constructed in a second round of multiplex PCR, after which size selection and purification were performed. Libraries were sequenced paired-end with 100 bp reads on an Illumina HiSeq2000. The authors processed their data as follows. Raw data were processed with SOAPnuke, discarding reads with adapters, uncalled bases, mean Phred below 15, or no exact constant-primer or identifier match. High-quality paired reads were merged with COPE v1.2.5, and unique nucleotide sequences were defined as clonotypes. Clonotypes were aligned to IMGT TRBV, TRBD and TRBJ reference segments using MiTCR v1.1. The analysis was restricted to V-J combinations with a frequency above 0.0001, which together covered roughly 99% of the repertoires. The TCS score was defined as F50 (clonal expansion) divided by E x V (chaos), with BLOSUM62-based TCRdist calculated between CDR3 peptides within each V-J. Welch's t-statistics and random forest reduced 500 to 650 V-J features to some 14, which were used in a naive Bayes classifier (R e1071). TCRdb itself trimmed the public reads at Q25 with fastp, ran MiXCR and retained productive beta chains. Here each entry gathers all rows of one CDR3 protein and keeps the most common genes and DNA. It is TCRdb's table, rather than the study itself, that gives the V and J calls and clone size. Counted in this sample were approximately 590,000 distinct CDR3 sequences; 15% to 19% of them appeared once. Jointly, the top ten make up around 7.3% of the sample.

This clonotype was observed a handful of times. This clone's antigen is unknown. There are no base qualities to consult, and no much larger clone falls within one base. The sequence is built from TRBV19 and TRBJ1-1, and TRBD1 matches 7 of the central bases. The TCR was taken from a woman under 40 with Graves' hyperthyroidism. Sequencing was carried out using blood. The CDR3 in this case is CASSIGGQANTEAFF. Read as DNA, the sequence is TGTGCCAGTAGTATAGGTGGACAGGCGAACACTGAAGCTTTCTTT.